Listed below are T cell receptor beta chains from one sample, sequenced in a study of post-analysis software for immune sequencing data. TCRdb itself ran the PCR reads through MiXCR, one entry per CDR3 protein. In the table there are about 680,000 distinct CDR3 sequences, approximately 59% of which are singletons. Sequencing was carried out using blood. The receptor set was obtained from a girl aged 2-10 years with multiple sclerosis. Each CDR3 is given with its conserved first and last residue. The order of the fields is clone size, V gene, J gene, CDR3 protein. Not every row has a clone size; where given, it reads once, few, many or a size class.

>-|TRBV7-3|TRBJ2-1
CASSLIPGGGGFANEQFF
>-|TRBV29-1|TRBJ2-5
CRGSGTAQETQYF
>-|TRBV6-6|TRBJ2-5
CASTLGGPRPPGETQYF
>few|TRBV12-3/TRBV12-4|TRBJ2-5
CASSGPREVETQYF
>few|TRBV5-1|TRBJ2-1
CASSLSGLAGDQQFF
>-|TRBV7-2|TRBJ2-3
CASSRSRTSGKNTDTQYF
>-|TRBV10-3|TRBJ2-7
CAISPLRPSYEQYF
>-|TRBV7-8|TRBJ1-4
CASSLGHFGEKLFF
>-|TRBV7-9|TRBJ2-7
CASSHPKVGIGDYEQYF
>few|TRBV5-1|TRBJ2-5
CASKTGGKQETQYF
>-|TRBV29-1|TRBJ1-2
CSAAEVVYGYTF
>once|TRBV7-9|TRBJ2-2
CASSLSPLAGVTGELFF
>-|TRBV15|TRBJ2-3
CATSRDVGPDTQYF
>-|TRBV20-1|TRBJ1-1
CSAIDLDGNTEAFF
>-|TRBV11-2|TRBJ2-7
CASSFGVYEQYF
>-|TRBV6-5|TRBJ2-7
CASSYTLGYEQYF
>-|TRBV6-1|TRBJ2-1
CASSPTGPPFNEQFF
>-|TRBV4-1|TRBJ2-3
CASSFEPGTSVGTQYF
>-|TRBV20-1|TRBJ1-5
CSAREQGFTQPQHF
>few|TRBV6-6|TRBJ2-7
CASSPRTASYEQYF
>few|TRBV12-3/TRBV12-4|TRBJ1-5
CASSLGDRDQPQHF
>-|TRBV11-2|TRBJ2-3
CASSIEAPSLGLADTQYF